One and the same sample provided the 27 T cell receptor beta chains below, sequenced in a study of blood T cell repertoires in COVID-19. The data were produced by immunoSEQ multiplex PCR, yet TCRdb's version contains in-frame clones alone and is incomplete. The sample lists approximately 60,000 clones; approximately 90% were seen once. The specimen was peripheral blood. The receptors stem from a man aged 50-59 years with active COVID-19.

This clone was detected only a few times. The J gene is TRBJ1-4, the V gene TRBV11-3; TRBD1 is a possible D gene (5 bases). The CDR3 contains 17 residues. The V gene's germline CDR1 is SGHNT and CDR2 YENEEA. V lost 1 base and J lost 4, with 16 bases in between. CDR3 in amino acids: CASSLAPTEYFNEKLFF. DNA of the CDR3: TGTGCCAGCAGCTTAGCGCCGACAGAATACTTTAATGAAAAACTGTTTTTT.

The J gene is TRBJ2-2, the V gene TRBV3-1 (or the pseudogene TRBV3-2); 8 bases match TRBD1. This CDR3 is 14 amino acids long. Trimming removed 5 bases from V and 6 bases from J; junction bases left unmatched: 5. Germline V gives CDR1 LGHDT, CDR2 YNNKEL (reference sequence). The chain's CDR3 is CASSTTGVSGELFF. The DNA for the CDR3 is TGTGCCAGCAGCACGACAGGGGTTTCCGGGGAGCTGTTTTTT.

The chain is built from TRBV9 and TRBJ1-5; possible D gene TRBD1, 6 bases. The V and J ends lost 0 bases and 2 bases respectively, with 6 bases between them. The germline gives CDR1 SGDLS, CDR2 YYNGEE. CDR3 length: 14 residues. CDR3 region: CASSVAGGNQPQHF. The DNA for the CDR3 is TGTGCCAGCAGCGTAGCAGGGGGCAATCAGCCCCAGCATTTT.

This clone was observed a single time. The rearrangement uses TRBV19 and TRBJ1-1, with D tentatively TRBD1 (6 bases). Trimming left V 7 bases short and J 4 bases short, with 16 bases between. The CDR3 spans 14 residues. Germline V lookup: CDR1 LNHDA, CDR2 SQIVND (reference sequence). CDR3 residues: CASKPTEQGTEAFF. DNA for the CDR3: TGTGCCAGTAAACCGACAGAACAGGGCACTGAAGCTTTCTTT.

The chain recombines TRBV6-1 with TRBJ2-2; TRBD2 matches 9 bases. The J segment lost 6 bases and the V segment lost 4 bases, leaving 9 bases of the junction unmatched. From germline, CDR1 is MNHNS and CDR2 SASEGT. CDR3 size: 16 residues. CDR3 DNA sequence: TGTGCCAGCAGTGTAGCTAGCGGGGAAGGGGCCGGGGAGCTGTTTTTT. As protein: CASSVASGEGAGELFF.

The chain couples TRBV18 to TRBJ2-3, with D possibly matching TRBD2 (5 bases). Germline CDR1 KGHSH, CDR2 LQKENI. This CDR3 comprises 14 residues. Trimming took 4 bases from V and 5 from J, leaving 13 bases between them. The CDR3 DNA reads as TGTGCCAGCTCACGTGTCGATGCGGGAGATACGCAGTATTTT. Translation gives CASSRVDAGDTQYF.

This clone came up a few times. The chain recombines TRBV5-4 with TRBJ2-1; possibly TRBD2 for D (5 bases). CDR1 SGHNT and CDR2 YYREEE come from the germline V gene (reference sequence). Trimming removed 0 bases at V and 8 bases at J, with 9 bases between. The CDR3 covers 13 residues. CDR3 protein: CASSLESEDEQFF. The CDR3 region has the DNA TGTGCCAGCAGCTTGGAGTCGGAGGATGAGCAGTTCTTC. The full variable domain, with the rest looked up from reference TRBV5-4 and TRBJ2-1, is ETGVTQSPTHLIKTRGQQVTLRCSSQSGHNTVSWYQQALGQGPQFIFQYYREEENGRGNFPPRFSGLQFPNYSSELNVNALELDDSALYLCASSLESEDEQFFGPGTRLTVL.

This chain links TRBV19 with TRBJ2-5, with 14 positions matching TRBD2. Germline CDR1 reads LNHDA; CDR2 reads SQIVND (reference sequence). CDR3 length: 19 amino acids. V was pared by 9 bases and J by 1 base, with 16 bases of the junction left unmatched. In DNA form, the CDR3 reads TGTGCCAGCCGGGACAGGGGTCCCGGACTAGCGGGGGGCCAAGAGACCCAGTACTTC. Translating gives CASRDRGPGLAGGQETQYF. Complete variable domain (other parts from reference TRBV19 and TRBJ2-5): DGGITQSPKYLFRKEGQNVTLSCEQNLNHDAMYWYRQDPGQGLRLIYYSQIVNDFQKGDIAEGYSVSREKKESFPLTVTSAQKNPTAFYLCASRDRGPGLAGGQETQYFGPGTRLLVL.

The chain recombines TRBV10-3 with TRBJ2-7; TRBD1 is a possible D gene (6 bases). V dropped 6 bases and J dropped 2 bases, with 17 bases sitting between them. The CDR3 sequence is 15 residues long. Germline values: CDR1 ENHRY, CDR2 SYGVKD. The CDR3 region is CAISHQDSNPYEQYF. CDR3 DNA: TGTGCCATCAGCCATCAGGACAGCAATCCCTACGAGCAGTACTTC.

This clone was recorded only once. The chain uses TRBV19 and TRBJ2-1, with TRBD1 matching 8 bases. Trimming cost V 6 bases and J 4 bases; bases outside gene matches: 8. CDR3 size: 15 residues. In germline, CDR1 is LNHDA, CDR2 SQIVND (reference sequence). The CDR3 protein is CASSGGDRGYNEQFF. The CDR3 bases are TGTGCCAGTAGCGGGGGCGACAGGGGTTACAATGAGCAGTTCTTC.

The chain links TRBV7-7 to TRBJ2-3, with 9 bases lining up with TRBD1. Germline values: CDR1 SSHAT, CDR2 FNYEAQ (reference sequence). This CDR3 region has 14 residues. The CDR3 DNA reads TGTGCTAGTTCCCGGGACAGGGCCACAGATACGCAGTATTTT. Translating it yields CASSRDRATDTQYF.

V usage is TRBV24-1 and J usage is TRBJ2-2; the match to TRBD2 covers 9 bases. Germline V gives CDR1 KGHDR, CDR2 SFDVKD. The junction had 6 bases not matched to a gene; V was cut back by 1 base and J by 7 bases. The CDR3 sequence is 16 residues long. CDR3 sequence reads: CATSDFGGRAIGELFF. DNA for the CDR3: TGTGCCACCAGTGATTTCGGCGGGAGGGCCATCGGGGAGCTGTTTTTT.

The V and J genes are TRBV29-1 and TRBJ1-1, with a tentative D call TRBD1 (5 bases). The germline CDR1 and CDR2 sequences are SQVTM and ANQGSEA. There are 13 residues in the CDR3. Trimming took 3 bases from V and 11 from J, leaving 19 bases between them. The CDR3 DNA reads TGCAGCGTTGAGCAGGGTCCCCGGTCGATGGCTTTCTTT. This sequence encodes CSVEQGPRSMAFF.

There are a few counts of this clone. This chain joins TRBV6-5 and TRBJ2-1; D is unresolved. The CDR3 is 14 residues long. V lost 0 bases and J 5 bases, leaving 8 bases between the germline ends. CDR1 and CDR2 (germline): MNHEY, SVGAGI. The CDR3 is CASSYSVVHNEQFF. As DNA, the CDR3 is TGTGCCAGCAGTTACTCGGTAGTTCACAATGAGCAGTTCTTC.

This clone was seen more than once but under ten times. In DNA form, the CDR3 reads TGTGCCAGTAGTTTCCCGGAGGCGGGTAGCTCCTACAATGAGCAGTTCTTC. Encoded protein: CASSFPEAGSSYNEQFF. V and J are TRBV19 and TRBJ2-1; possibly TRBD2 for D (5 bases). The V end lost 5 bases, the J end lost 0 bases, and 17 bases lay between the germline ends. CDR1 is LNHDA and CDR2 is SQIVND in the germline V gene (reference sequence). The CDR3 is 17 amino acids.

V usage is TRBV27 and J usage is TRBJ1-3; a weak D match, TRBD1 (6 bases). V dropped 6 bases and J dropped 3 bases, with 15 bases sitting between them. CDR3 length equals 15 residues. Germline V gene lookup returns CDR1 MNHEY and CDR2 SMNVEV (reference sequence). In nucleotides, the CDR3 is TGTGCCAGCAGAGCCGGAACAGGGAGTGGAAACACCATATATTTT. Residues: CASRAGTGSGNTIYF.

This clone was observed a few times. This chain connects TRBV4-2 to TRBJ2-2; unclear D gene. CDR3 length: 14 amino acids. Per the germline V gene, CDR1 is LGHNA and CDR2 is YNFKEQ. Trimming took off 4 bases at V and 8 bases at J, with 14 bases between the two ends. The CDR3: CASSPETATGELFF. The CDR3 DNA sequence: TGTGCCAGCAGCCCAGAGACTGCGACGGGGGAGCTGTTTTTT.

The V and J genes are TRBV15 and TRBJ2-3, with 7 positions matching TRBD1. CDR3 length: 15 amino acids. V gave up 4 bases and J gave up 1 base; unmatched junction bases: 5. Germline CDR1 reads LNHNV; CDR2 reads YYDKDF (reference sequence). CDR3 amino acids: CATSTFGQGTDTQYF. CDR3 sequence (DNA): TGTGCCACCAGCACTTTCGGACAGGGCACAGATACGCAGTATTTT.

This clone was recorded a few times. The V gene is TRBV5-1, the J gene TRBJ2-1; the D gene is possibly TRBD2 (6 bases). CDR1 SGHRS and CDR2 YFSETQ come from the germline V gene. This CDR3 region has 14 residues. V shed 2 bases and J shed 5 bases, with 11 bases lying between them. CDR3 nucleotides: TGCGCCAGCAGCTTAGGCCGCGGGGACAATGAGCAGTTCTTC. Its translation is CASSLGRGDNEQFF.

This clone was found once. V usage is TRBV5-1 and J usage is TRBJ2-3; 7 bases are shared with TRBD1. J was trimmed by 6 bases and V by 7 bases; bases with no gene match: 11. Germline V gives CDR1 SGHRS, CDR2 YFSETQ. CDR3 length: 14 amino acids. CDR3 sequence: CASSSATGVDTQYF. In DNA form, the CDR3 reads TGCGCCAGCTCCTCGGCTACAGGGGTGGATACGCAGTATTTT.

V usage is TRBV5-5 and J usage is TRBJ1-2, with D uncertain. The germline CDR1 and CDR2 sequences are SGHKS and YYEKEE (reference sequence). The V gene lost 3 bases and the J gene lost 0 bases, with 9 bases spanning the gap. The length of the CDR3 is 14 residues. The CDR3: CASSWRATNYGYTF. The CDR3 nucleotides are TGTGCCAGCAGCTGGCGGGCTACTAACTATGGCTACACCTTC.

This rearrangement joins TRBV28 to TRBJ2-3; D is perhaps TRBD1 (9 bases). V lost 7 bases and J 7 bases, leaving 18 bases between the germline ends. The CDR3 spans 14 residues. The germline V gene encodes CDR1 MDHEN and CDR2 SYDVKM. CDR3 residues: CASTGGTGRYTQYF. The CDR3 DNA follows: TGTGCCAGCACGGGGGGGACAGGGCGATATACGCAGTATTTT.

The rearrangement joins TRBV7-9 to TRBJ2-1, with D uncertain. Trimming removed 3 bases from V and 4 bases from J, with 16 bases in between. CDR3 length equals 16 residues. The germline V gene encodes CDR1 SEHNR and CDR2 FQNEAQ (reference sequence). CDR3 protein: CASSFLAHAPYNEQFF. The CDR3 bases are TGTGCCAGCAGCTTTTTGGCCCATGCCCCTTACAATGAGCAGTTCTTC.

In its sample, this clone was seen once. This chain joins TRBV6-1 and TRBJ1-6, with D unresolved. The CDR3 contains 15 residues. Germline CDR1 MNHNS, CDR2 SASEGT. V lost 2 bases, J lost 7 bases, and 12 bases lay in between. CDR3 protein: CASSENGLLNSPLHF. CDR3 bases: TGTGCCAGCAGTGAAAATGGACTCTTAAATTCACCCCTCCACTTT.

V is TRBV7-9 and J is TRBJ1-6, with D possibly matching TRBD1 (6 bases). Trimming removed 4 bases at V and 15 bases at J, with 10 bases between. Germline CDR1 and CDR2: SEHNR and FQNEAQ (reference sequence). The length of the CDR3 is 11 residues. The DNA for the CDR3 is TGTGCCAGCAGCTGGGAGGGGGACCTCCACTTT. Translating it yields CASSWEGDLHF.

V is TRBV12-3 or TRBV12-4 and J is TRBJ1-5; 8 bases map to TRBD1. The J segment lost 4 bases and the V segment lost 6 bases, leaving 2 bases of the junction unmatched. The CDR3 length is 13 residues. Here the CDR3 DNA reads TGTGCCAGCAGGGGGACAGGTAATCAGCCCCAGCATTTT. Translated, it gives CASRGTGNQPQHF.

The V and J genes are TRBV19 and TRBJ2-3; a possible D gene is TRBD2 (7 bases). Trimming removed 4 bases from V and 4 bases from J, with 15 bases in between. CDR3 length equals 15 residues. Germline lookup yields CDR1 LNHDA and CDR2 SQIVND (reference sequence). The CDR3 loop is CASSRSPGGADTQYF. The CDR3 nucleotides read TGTGCCAGTAGTAGGTCACCGGGGGGCGCAGATACGCAGTATTTT.